The 10 T cell receptor beta chains presented below share a single source sample, sequenced in a study of cytomegalovirus exposure and HLA in healthy donors. Vbeta (60) and Jbeta (13) primers were used in the PCR. Produced via immunoSEQ multiplex PCR; TCRdb's table is partial and in-frame only. The sample lists 120,000 or so clones; about 78% were seen once. The source material was PBMCs. The receptors derive from a woman aged 40 to 55 in good health and CMV-seropositive.

The chain's CDR3 is CASRSSTDTQYF. The CDR3 nucleotides read TGTGCCAGCAGATCTAGCACAGATACGCAGTATTTT. The chain carries TRBV11-1 and TRBJ2-3; D remains ambiguous. From germline, CDR1 is SGHAT and CDR2 FQDESV (reference sequence). Between the trimmed V and J ends, which lost 6 bases and 0 bases, there was a span of 4 bases. The CDR3 totals 12 residues.

A single count supports this clone. The rearrangement links TRBV2 to TRBJ2-5; tentatively, D is TRBD2 (5 bases). Germline loops: CDR1 SNHLY, CDR2 FYNNEI. This CDR3 has 14 residues. Trimming pared 1 base from V and 0 bases from J, leaving 6 bases between. The CDR3 sequence is CASSEEADQETQYF. DNA for the CDR3: TGTGCCAGCAGTGAAGAAGCGGACCAAGAGACCCAGTACTTC. Full variable domain (missing parts from reference TRBV2 and TRBJ2-5): EPEVTQTPSHQVTQMGQEVILRCVPISNHLYFYWYRQILGQKVEFLVSFYNNEISEKSEIFDDQFSVERPDGSNFTLKIRSTKLEDSAMYFCASSEEADQETQYFGPGTRLLVL.

This clone was found many times. The chain couples TRBV5-1 to TRBJ1-4; TRBD1 might be the D (6 bases). The CDR3 loop spans 13 amino acids. Germline V gene sequence: CDR1 SGHRS, CDR2 YFSETQ. V was cut by 4 bases and J by 7 bases, with 11 bases left in between. The CDR3, as DNA: TGCGCCAGCAGCCCACAGGGAAGTGAAAAACTGTTTTTT. Protein product: CASSPQGSEKLFF. Looking up the rest from reference TRBV5-1 and TRBJ1-4 gives the full variable domain: KAGVTQTPRYLIKTRGQQVTLSCSPISGHRSVSWYQQTPGQGLQFLFEYFSETQRNKGNFPGRFSGRQFSNSRSEMNVSTLELGDSALYLCASSPQGSEKLFFGSGTQLSVL.

Here the CDR3 DNA reads TGTGCCAGCTCCCCTCCTGGACAGGGAAGCGGCTACACCTTC. It encodes CASSPPGQGSGYTF. The chain links TRBV18 to TRBJ1-2; 8 bases are shared with TRBD1. With V trimmed by 6 bases and J by 8 bases, 11 bases remained unmatched. This CDR3 is 14 amino acids long. From germline, CDR1 is KGHSH and CDR2 LQKENI.

The chain couples TRBV5-1 to TRBJ1-1; D is unresolved. This CDR3 has 16 residues. The ends were cut back, 1 base at V and 4 bases at J, with 17 bases in the middle. Per the germline V gene, CDR1 is SGHRS and CDR2 is YFSETQ. The CDR3 loop reads CASSLYSFGLPTEAFF. CDR3 DNA: TGCGCCAGCAGCTTGTATTCCTTCGGACTGCCCACTGAAGCTTTCTTT.

This clone was recorded a few times. The rearrangement joins TRBV18 to TRBJ1-1; D might be TRBD1 (6 bases). V was cut by 4 bases and J by 6 bases, with 12 bases left in between. Germline V gene lookup returns CDR1 KGHSH and CDR2 LQKENI. CDR3 length equals 13 residues. CDR3 in DNA: TGTGCCAGCTCACGTACAGGGTTCGCTGAAGCTTTCTTT. Its translation is CASSRTGFAEAFF.

This clone was picked up a small number of times. The chain carries TRBV11-2 and TRBJ1-2; 9 positions agree with TRBD1. This CDR3 region has 14 residues. The ends lost 9 bases at V and 3 bases at J; junction bases unmatched: 8. CDR1 and CDR2 from the germline V gene are SGHAT and FQNNGV. CDR3 sequence: CASTGTGYDYGYTF. The DNA of the CDR3 is TGTGCCAGTACGGGGACAGGGTATGACTATGGCTACACCTTC. Together with reference TRBV11-2 and TRBJ1-2, the CDR3 gives the full variable domain: EAGVAQSPRYKIIEKRQSVAFWCNPISGHATLYWYQQILGQGPKLLIQFQNNGVVDDSQLPKDRFSAERLKGVDSTLKIQPAKLEDSAVYLCASTGTGYDYGYTFGSGTRLTVV.

This clone was counted a single time. At one end the junction does not follow the germline gene, possibly because of a read error. The rearrangement uses TRBV7-7 and TRBJ2-5; TRBD1 matches 7 bases. Germline CDR1 and CDR2: SSHAT and FNYEAQ (reference sequence). The CDR3 loop spans 15 amino acids. The CDR3 is CASSSTRQGAETQYF. The DNA of the CDR3 is TGTGCTAGCAGCTCTACCCGACAGGGAGCGGAGACCCAGTACTTC.

This clone was detected only a few times. The chain's CDR3 is CASSLAGGKTDTQYF. In DNA, the CDR3 is TGTGCCAGCAGTTTAGCGGGGGGGAAGACAGATACGCAGTATTTT. The V gene is TRBV27, the J gene TRBJ2-3; TRBD2 matches 9 bases. This CDR3 has 15 residues. Trimming removed 2 bases from V and 3 bases from J; junction bases left unmatched: 3. The germline CDR1 and CDR2 sequences are MNHEY and SMNVEV (reference sequence).

This chain connects TRBV25-1 to TRBJ2-1; TRBD2 aligns across 8 bases. The V gene end was trimmed by 4 bases and the J gene end by 4 bases; junction bases not matched to a gene: 3. Germline values: CDR1 MGHDK, CDR2 SYGVNS. The CDR3 totals 14 residues. CDR3 coding DNA: TGTGCCAGCAGTGGGACTAGCAATTACAATGAGCAGTTCTTC. This codes for CASSGTSNYNEQFF.